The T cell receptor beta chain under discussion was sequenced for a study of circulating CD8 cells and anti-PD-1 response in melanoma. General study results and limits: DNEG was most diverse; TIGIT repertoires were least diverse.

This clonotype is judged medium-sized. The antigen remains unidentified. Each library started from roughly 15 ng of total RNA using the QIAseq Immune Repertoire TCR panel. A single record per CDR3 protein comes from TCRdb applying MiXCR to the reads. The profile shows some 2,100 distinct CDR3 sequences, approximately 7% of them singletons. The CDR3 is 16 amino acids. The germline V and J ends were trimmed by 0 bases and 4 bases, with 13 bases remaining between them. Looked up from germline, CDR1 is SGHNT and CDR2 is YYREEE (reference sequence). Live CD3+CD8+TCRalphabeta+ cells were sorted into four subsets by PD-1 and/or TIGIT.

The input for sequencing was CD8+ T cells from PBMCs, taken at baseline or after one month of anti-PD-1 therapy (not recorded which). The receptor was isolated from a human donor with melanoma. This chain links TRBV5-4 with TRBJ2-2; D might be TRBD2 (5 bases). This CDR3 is CASSLGGEDGTGELFF. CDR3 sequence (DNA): TGTGCCAGCAGCTTGGGGGGAGAGGACGGCACCGGGGAGCTGTTTTTT.